There are a few counts of the clone carrying this TCR beta chain. V gave up 8 bases and J gave up 8 bases, with 11 bases separating them. From germline, CDR1 is SNHLY and CDR2 FYNNEI. The CDR3 is 11 residues long. Some clones are missing from TCRdb's copy, which holds only in-frame ones; the method was immunoSEQ multiplex PCR. The table records 90,000 or so clones, roughly nine tenths of them present only once. This sample stems from a study of control samples from healthy donors and cancer patients. The receptor comes from a woman in her fifties or sixties in good health. Sequences were obtained from blood. This rearrangement joins TRBV2 to TRBJ2-3, with unresolved D. This chain's CDR3 is CASLYSVTQYF. CDR3 DNA: TGTGCCAGCTTATACAGCGTTACGCAGTATTTT.